Listed here are 23 T cell receptor beta chains from one sample, sequenced in a study of blood T cell repertoires in COVID-19. Sequencing used immunoSEQ multiplex PCR; TCRdb keeps in-frame clones, though not all of them. The data show about 120,000 clones, about four fifths seen once. The sample was peripheral blood. The source of these receptors is a man aged 55 to 70 with active or convalescent COVID-19.

Many counts were recorded for this clone. The rearrangement uses TRBV7-9 and TRBJ2-3, with 7 bases aligning to TRBD1. V was clipped by 4 bases and J by 11 bases; unmatched bases: 12. This CDR3 contains 14 residues. CDR1 and CDR2 from the germline V gene are SEHNR and FQNEAQ (reference sequence). CDR3 sequence (DNA): TGTGCCAGCAGCTCCCACAGGGGTTTCCAGCGGCAGTATTTT. As protein: CASSSHRGFQRQYF.

This chain uses TRBV19 with TRBJ2-1, with 9 nucleotides matching TRBD2. In germline, CDR1 is LNHDA, CDR2 SQIVND (reference sequence). The CDR3 covers 15 residues. Trimming removed 6 bases from V and 5 bases from J; junction bases left unmatched: 8. Here the CDR3 DNA reads TGTGCCAGTAGCCCTCCGGGACTAGCCCACAATGAGCAGTTCTTC. Encoded protein: CASSPPGLAHNEQFF.

This sequence joins TRBV18 and TRBJ2-5, with a possible D match to TRBD2 (6 bases). The V gene's germline CDR1 is KGHSH and CDR2 LQKENI. Trimming left V 6 bases short and J 3 bases short, with 26 bases between. CDR3 length: 18 amino acids. The CDR3 bases are TGTGCCAGCTCGCGGACGGCCCCGGGACCCGGAGGGGAAGAGACCCAGTACTTC. This translates into CASSRTAPGPGGEETQYF.

V gene TRBV24-1 combines with J gene TRBJ1-1, with 9 bases fitting TRBD1. CDR1 KGHDR and CDR2 SFDVKD come from the germline V gene. The CDR3 length is 17 residues. The V gene end was trimmed by 2 bases and the J gene end by 1 base; junction bases not matched to a gene: 7. Here the CDR3 reads CATSDSTGGLGNTEAFF. Here the CDR3 DNA reads TGTGCCACCAGTGATTCCACAGGGGGCCTCGGGAACACTGAAGCTTTCTTT.

The V gene is TRBV11-3, the J gene TRBJ2-3; possible D gene TRBD2, 5 bases. The CDR3 covers 15 residues. V dropped 4 bases and J dropped 0 bases, with 11 bases sitting between them. CDR1 is SGHNT, CDR2 YENEEA, per germline. CDR3 residues: CASSSRGSSTDTQYF. CDR3 nucleotide sequence: TGTGCCAGCAGCTCCCGGGGATCTAGCACAGATACGCAGTATTTT.

In this sample, this clone turned up a few times. J is TRBJ2-1 and V is TRBV19; D perhaps matches TRBD1 (5 bases). CDR1 is LNHDA and CDR2 is SQIVND in the germline V gene (reference sequence). CDR3 length: 12 residues. V gave up 5 bases and J gave up 5 bases, with 7 bases separating them. The CDR3 loop is CASSPRDNEQFF. CDR3 coding DNA: TGTGCCAGTAGTCCCAGGGACAATGAGCAGTTCTTC. Full variable domain (outside the CDR3, taken from reference TRBV19 and TRBJ2-1): DGGITQSPKYLFRKEGQNVTLSCEQNLNHDAMYWYRQDPGQGLRLIYYSQIVNDFQKGDIAEGYSVSREKKESFPLTVTSAQKNPTAFYLCASSPRDNEQFFGPGTRLTVL.

This clone has a handful of counts. This chain joins TRBV4-2 and TRBJ1-5, with D possibly matching TRBD1 (6 bases). The germline V and J ends were trimmed by 1 base and 3 bases, with 10 bases remaining between them. The germline CDR1 and CDR2 sequences are LGHNA and YNFKEQ. The CDR3 totals 15 residues. The CDR3 DNA reads TGTGCCAGCAGCCAAGTGGACAGCCCCAATCAGCCCCAGCATTTT. Its protein product is CASSQVDSPNQPQHF.

The chain combines TRBV27 with TRBJ2-5, with TRBD1 identical over 7 bases. This CDR3 is 15 amino acids long. Trimming took 5 bases from V and 0 from J; bases not matched to a gene: 6. Germline V gene data show CDR1 as MNHEY and CDR2 as SMNVEV (reference sequence). The CDR3 loop is CASSRDSGYQETQYF. DNA of the CDR3: TGTGCCAGCAGTCGGGACAGTGGGTACCAAGAGACCCAGTACTTC.

The chain recombines TRBV10-3 with TRBJ2-7; 11 nucleotides match TRBD1. The CDR3 has 15 amino acids. CDR1 is ENHRY, CDR2 SYGVKD, per germline. The trim removed 10 bases at V and 4 bases at J, leaving 12 bases unmatched. CDR3 protein: CATALGTGGGYEQYF. The CDR3 DNA is TGTGCCACCGCCCTCGGGACAGGGGGGGGGTACGAGCAGTACTTC.

A few counts support this clone. The rearrangement joins TRBV9 to TRBJ1-1; TRBD1 matches 8 bases. Per the germline V gene, CDR1 is SGDLS and CDR2 is YYNGEE. The CDR3 extends over 13 amino acids. Trimming at V came to 2 bases and at J to 7 bases, leaving 4 bases not matched to a gene. CDR3 in amino acids: CASSVGQEGEAFF. CDR3 bases: TGTGCCAGCAGCGTGGGACAGGAGGGTGAAGCTTTCTTT.

The chain employs TRBV18 and TRBJ2-3; TRBD2 is a possible D gene (5 bases). The germline V and J ends were trimmed by 6 bases and 8 bases, with 18 bases remaining between them. Germline CDR1 is KGHSH and CDR2 is LQKENI. The CDR3 extends over 14 amino acids. CDR3: CASSIQAVKGTQYF. The CDR3 nucleotides are TGTGCCAGCTCTATTCAAGCGGTTAAGGGTACGCAGTATTTT. The full variable domain, rest sourced from reference TRBV18 and TRBJ2-3, is NAGVMQNPRHLVRRRGQEARLRCSPMKGHSHVYWYRQLPEEGLKFMVYLQKENIIDESGMPKERFSAEFPKEGPSILRIQQVVRGDSAAYFCASSIQAVKGTQYFGPGTRLTVL.

V is TRBV18 and J is TRBJ1-1; 9 bases are a match to TRBD1. The germline V gene encodes CDR1 KGHSH and CDR2 LQKENI. This CDR3 spans 15 amino acids. The V gene end was trimmed by 6 bases and the J gene end by 5 bases; junction bases not matched to a gene: 10. The CDR3 spells CASSRTGQGETEAFF. CDR3 bases: TGTGCCAGCTCCCGAACGGGACAGGGCGAAACTGAAGCTTTCTTT.

The rearrangement links TRBV7-9 to TRBJ1-6, with a tentative D call TRBD1 (5 bases). The germline V gene encodes CDR1 SEHNR and CDR2 FQNEAQ (reference sequence). The CDR3 runs 16 residues. Trimming stripped 2 bases from V and 5 bases from J, with 13 bases between. The CDR3 sequence: CASSLTVTENNSPLHF. The CDR3 DNA reads TGTGCCAGCAGCTTAACCGTGACAGAGAATAATTCACCCCTCCACTTT.

This chain links TRBV28 with TRBJ1-2; 10 bases align to TRBD1. Germline CDR1 MDHEN, CDR2 SYDVKM. Germline trimming cut 6 bases from V and 4 bases from J; bases unmatched to any gene: 14. The CDR3 loop spans 17 amino acids. CDR3 in amino acids: CASSLADRQGASYGYTF. CDR3 DNA sequence: TGTGCCAGCAGCCTAGCAGATAGACAGGGGGCAAGCTATGGCTACACCTTC.

The rearrangement uses TRBV29-1 and TRBJ2-7, with TRBD2 identical over 10 bases. CDR3 length: 16 residues. V lost 6 bases to trimming and J lost 7 bases; unmatched junction nucleotides: 18. Germline V gene data show CDR1 as SQVTM and CDR2 as ANQGSEA. The DNA for the CDR3 is TGCAGCGTCGGCAACCCCCGAGCGGGAGGGCACTGGGAGCAGTACTTC. Its protein product is CSVGNPRAGGHWEQYF.

CDR3 bases: TGTGCCAGCAGCTTCCACAGGGGTCGTGAGCAGTTCTTC. As protein: CASSFHRGREQFF. The J gene is TRBJ2-1, the V gene TRBV11-2, with 7 bases aligning to TRBD1. The CDR3 totals 13 residues. The trim removed 3 bases at V and 9 bases at J, leaving 5 bases unmatched. CDR1 and CDR2 (germline): SGHAT, FQNNGV.

This chain uses TRBV9 with TRBJ2-2; 11 bases map to TRBD2. The CDR3 is made up of 16 amino acids. V was pared by 3 bases and J by 5 bases, with 6 bases of the junction left unmatched. In germline, CDR1 is SGDLS, CDR2 YYNGEE. The CDR3 spells CASSARLAGRTGELFF. CDR3 nucleotides: TGTGCCAGCAGCGCGAGACTAGCGGGACGGACCGGGGAGCTGTTTTTT. Drawing the rest from reference TRBV9 and TRBJ2-2, the complete variable domain is DSGVTQTPKHLITATGQRVTLRCSPRSGDLSVYWYQQSLDQGLQFLIQYYNGEERAKGNILERFSAQQFPDLHSELNLSSLELGDSALYFCASSARLAGRTGELFFGEGSRLTVL.

This chain connects TRBV29-1 to TRBJ2-7; the match to TRBD1 covers 10 bases. Trimming took 6 bases from V and 4 from J; bases not matched to a gene: 6. This CDR3 is built from 13 residues. Germline V gene lookup returns CDR1 SQVTM and CDR2 ANQGSEA. The CDR3 bases are TGCAGCGTCCCCGGACAGGGGGAGTACGAGCAGTACTTC. This codes for CSVPGQGEYEQYF.

This clone has only one observation. The J gene is TRBJ1-4, the V gene TRBV10-3; a weak D match, TRBD1 (5 bases). Per germline, CDR1 ENHRY and CDR2 SYGVKD. The CDR3 totals 15 residues. Between the trimmed V and J ends, which lost 4 bases and 4 bases, there was a span of 13 bases. Here the CDR3 DNA reads TGTGCCATCAGTGGGGGCGTAGGGGTTAATGAAAAACTGTTTTTT. Its translation: CAISGGVGVNEKLFF.

The chain combines TRBV3-1 (or the pseudogene TRBV3-2) with TRBJ2-2; no definite D call. V was trimmed by 4 bases and J by 7 bases, leaving 7 bases between them. CDR3 length equals 12 residues. Germline CDR1 and CDR2: LGHDT and YNNKEL (reference sequence). In nucleotides, the CDR3 is TGTGCCAGCAGCCCCCTTTACGGGGAGCTGTTTTTT. The encoded protein is CASSPLYGELFF.

V usage is TRBV28 and J usage is TRBJ2-7; D call uncertain. The germline V and J ends were trimmed by 3 bases and 4 bases, with 4 bases remaining between them. The germline CDR1 and CDR2 sequences are MDHEN and SYDVKM. This CDR3 region has 11 residues. The CDR3, as DNA: TGTGCCAGCAGTTTTAATTACGAGCAGTACTTC. Translation: CASSFNYEQYF.

The rearrangement links TRBV13 to TRBJ2-3; D is unclear. V dropped 3 bases and J dropped 6 bases, with 4 bases sitting between them. In germline, CDR1 is PRHDT, CDR2 FYEKMQ (reference sequence). This CDR3 is 11 amino acids long. This CDR3 is CASSFRDTQYF. In DNA, the CDR3 is TGTGCCAGCAGCTTTCGGGATACGCAGTATTTT.

The chain is built from TRBV19 and TRBJ2-1; perhaps TRBD1 as D (5 bases). This CDR3 contains 15 residues. Per germline, CDR1 LNHDA and CDR2 SQIVND (reference sequence). The V gene lost 1 base and the J gene lost 0 bases, with 7 bases spanning the gap. CDR3 nucleotide sequence: TGTGCCAGTAGTATAGGGCAGGGCTCCTACAATGAGCAGTTCTTC. Amino acid sequence: CASSIGQGSYNEQFF.